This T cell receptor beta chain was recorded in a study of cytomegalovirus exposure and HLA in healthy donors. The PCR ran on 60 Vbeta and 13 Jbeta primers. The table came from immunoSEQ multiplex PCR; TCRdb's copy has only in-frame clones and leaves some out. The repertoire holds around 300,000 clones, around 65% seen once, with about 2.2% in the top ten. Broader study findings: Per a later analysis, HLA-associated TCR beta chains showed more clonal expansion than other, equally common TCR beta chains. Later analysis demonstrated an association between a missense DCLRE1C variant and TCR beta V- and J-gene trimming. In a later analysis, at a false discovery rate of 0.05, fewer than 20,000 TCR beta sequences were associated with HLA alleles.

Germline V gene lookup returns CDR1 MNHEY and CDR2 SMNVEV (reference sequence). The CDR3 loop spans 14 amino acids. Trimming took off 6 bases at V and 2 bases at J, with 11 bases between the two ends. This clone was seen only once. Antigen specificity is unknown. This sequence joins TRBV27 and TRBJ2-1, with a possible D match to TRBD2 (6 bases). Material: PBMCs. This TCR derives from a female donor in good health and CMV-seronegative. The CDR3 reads CASSLGGTYNEQFF. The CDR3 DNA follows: TGTGCCAGCAGCCTCGGGGGTACCTACAATGAGCAGTTCTTC.